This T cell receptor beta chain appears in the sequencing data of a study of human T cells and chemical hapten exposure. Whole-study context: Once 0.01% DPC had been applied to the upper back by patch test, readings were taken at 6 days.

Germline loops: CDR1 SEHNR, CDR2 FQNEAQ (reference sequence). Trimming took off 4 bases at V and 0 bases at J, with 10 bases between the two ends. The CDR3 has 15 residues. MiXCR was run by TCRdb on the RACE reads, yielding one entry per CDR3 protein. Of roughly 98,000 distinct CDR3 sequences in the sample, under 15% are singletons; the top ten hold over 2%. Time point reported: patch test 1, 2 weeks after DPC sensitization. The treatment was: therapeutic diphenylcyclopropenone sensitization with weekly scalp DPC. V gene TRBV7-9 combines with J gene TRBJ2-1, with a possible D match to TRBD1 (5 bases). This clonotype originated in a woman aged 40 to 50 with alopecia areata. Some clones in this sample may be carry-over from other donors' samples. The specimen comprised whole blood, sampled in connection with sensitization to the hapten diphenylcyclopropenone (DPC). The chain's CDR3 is CASSYRWSSYNEQFF. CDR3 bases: TGTGCCAGCAGCTACAGGTGGAGCTCCTACAATGAGCAGTTCTTC.